The T cell receptor beta chain under discussion was sequenced for a study of cytotoxic CD8 clonotypes in ibrutinib-treated CLL (dated by TCRdb to the early 2020s). With regard to the full study: The cohort was composed of ten to eleven relapsed/refractory and roughly 14 treatment-naive patients; IGHV unmutated status was identified in some 17 patients. Every sample from remission and from progressive disease was obtained while the patients were still on ibrutinib. Longitudinal samples were obtainable from about 30% of the roughly 86 participants in the trial. Cryopreserved peripheral blood mononuclear cells were collected before treatment, at response, and at either disease progression or sustained remission. Response samples were obtained after a median of around eleven months of treatment, with a range of about 6 to 36 months. Partial responses were observed in about 25 patients and complete responses in 2; after a median follow-up of around 68 months, remission was maintained in some 14 patients and progression was observed in approximately 12. Samples averaged about 260,000 productive templates and approximately 100,000 productive rearrangements.

A MiSeq instrument was used for deep resolution sequencing, which targeted depths ranging from 1 in 1 million up to 1 in 200,000 T cells, with coverage averaging 10x for each clonotype. The immunoSEQ hsTCRB Kit was used to generate the TCR beta libraries. On the study's bioinformatics: Data were analyzed with ImmunoSEQ Data Assistant and ImmunoSEQ Analyzer, with V, D and J genes assigned per IMGT definitions. Clonality, which ranges from 0 to 1, was calculated as one minus the normalized Shannon entropy of productive rearrangement frequencies. Only overrepresented clonotypes making up at least 0.05% of each patient's repertoire were included in the public clonotype analysis. Some twelve repertoires from age-matched healthy donors, obtained from immuneACCESS, served as clonality controls. The source is immuneACCESS, and TCRdb retained only in-frame sequences with V and J called. Part of the clones is not carried over; for the studies checked, unresolved V genes explain less than half of this, and the remainder is unexplained. The V and J calls and the clone size are those of that table, but D and trimming were determined from the DNA. For this sample there are roughly 54,000 clones; more than 55% appear just once. Less than 30% of the sample rests with the top ten.

V lost 1 base and J lost 9 bases; the stretch between them is 11 bases long. CDR1 is given as SGHRS and CDR2 as YFSETQ, both from the germline V gene. The CDR3 measures 14 amino acids from cysteine to phenylalanine. The retained sequence is limited to the CDR3, 42 bases, with the frame set at the first base. The intended sense of this specimen's time point label: roughly 2 years on ibrutinib. For TCR beta library preparation, around 2.1 micrograms of genomic DNA were extracted from the cryopreserved PBMCs. Longitudinal blood samples from CLL patients receiving ibrutinib monotherapy were subjected to high-throughput TCR beta sequencing. The patients took part in an open-label, single-center phase 2 trial of ibrutinib monotherapy. With regard to this clone: Its recognized antigen is unknown. Qualities for individual bases were not recorded, and no much larger clone is one base off.

What the work shows at the level of the full study, not this receptor alone: An increase in clonality was observed at ibrutinib response, with clonality remaining stable during sustained remission and falling back toward baseline at progression. Sampling times were not matched between patients in sustained remission and patients whose disease was progressing, and lymph node repertoires were not examined. Public clonotypes were rare and either shrank or stayed stable during treatment, and the rise in clonality at ibrutinib response reflected expansion of private clonotypes. At baseline, clonality was higher than in age-matched healthy donors and showed a strong correlation with circulating CD8+ T-cell counts.

The chain joins TRBV5-1 to TRBJ2-6; perhaps TRBD2 is the D gene, with 5 bases matching. This TCR came from a human donor with chronic lymphocytic leukemia. Sequences were derived from PBMCs, sampled after 24 months of ibrutinib treatment. The CDR3 amino acid sequence is: CASSLPLEVNVLTF. The nucleotides are TGCGCCAGCAGCTTGCCACTGGAGGTCAACGTCCTGACTTTC.